Here is one T cell receptor (beta chain) with its context. Its cognate antigen is unknown. This record comes from a study of cytotoxic CD8 clonotypes in ibrutinib-treated CLL. Study summary: Samples yielded averages of 200,000 to 300,000 productive templates and about 100,000 productive rearrangements. Broader study findings: Clonality increased at ibrutinib response, then returned toward baseline at progression. Patients showed higher baseline clonality than age-matched healthy donors, and it tracked circulating CD8+ T-cell counts.

The method was immunoSEQ multiplex PCR; TCRdb's version includes in-frame clones alone and lacks a portion of them. The repertoire consists of 200,000 to 250,000 clones, with 60% to 80% occurring once and the leading ten covering about 10%. Source: PBMCs, taken after 12 months of ibrutinib treatment. The TCR comes from a human donor with chronic lymphocytic leukemia.

CDR3 region: CSVDSSGTDTYWYGYTF. DNA for the CDR3: TGCAGCGTCGATTCGTCCGGGACGGATACCTATTGGTATGGCTACACCTTC. This rearrangement joins TRBV29-1 to TRBJ1-2; TRBD1 is a possible D gene (5 bases). CDR1 is SQVTM, CDR2 ANQGSEA, per germline. The CDR3 spans 17 residues. Trimming shortened V by 6 bases and J by 5 bases, and 28 bases separated the two germline ends.